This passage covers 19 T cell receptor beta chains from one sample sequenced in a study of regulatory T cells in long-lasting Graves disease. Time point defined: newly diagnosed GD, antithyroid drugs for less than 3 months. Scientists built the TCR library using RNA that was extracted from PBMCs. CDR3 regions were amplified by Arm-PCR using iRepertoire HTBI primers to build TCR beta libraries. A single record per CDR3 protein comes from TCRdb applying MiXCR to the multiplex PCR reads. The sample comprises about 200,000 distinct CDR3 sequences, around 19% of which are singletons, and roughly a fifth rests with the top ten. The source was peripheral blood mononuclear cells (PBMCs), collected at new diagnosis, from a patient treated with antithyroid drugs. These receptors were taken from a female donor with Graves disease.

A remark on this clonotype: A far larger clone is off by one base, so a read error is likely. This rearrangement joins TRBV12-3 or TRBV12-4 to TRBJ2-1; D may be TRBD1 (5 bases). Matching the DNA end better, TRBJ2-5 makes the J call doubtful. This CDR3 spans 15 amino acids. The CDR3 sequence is CANTPGAGYGRTQYF. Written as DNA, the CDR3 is TGTGCCAACACCCCCGGAGCAGGGTACGGCCGGACCCAGTACTTC.

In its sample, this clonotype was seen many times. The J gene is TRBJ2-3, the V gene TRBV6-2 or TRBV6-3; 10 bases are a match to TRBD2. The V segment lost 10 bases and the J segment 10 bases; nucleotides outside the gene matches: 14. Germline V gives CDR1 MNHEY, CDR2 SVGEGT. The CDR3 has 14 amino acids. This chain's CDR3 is CATFKREGRLAQYF. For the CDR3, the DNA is TGTGCCACCTTCAAGCGGGAGGGCCGGCTTGCGCAGTATTTT.

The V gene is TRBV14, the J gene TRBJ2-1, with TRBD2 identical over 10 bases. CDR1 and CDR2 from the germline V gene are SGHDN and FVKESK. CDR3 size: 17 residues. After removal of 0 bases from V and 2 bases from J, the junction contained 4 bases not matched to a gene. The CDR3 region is CASSQELAGGPYNEQFF. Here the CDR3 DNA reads TGTGCCAGCAGCCAAGAATTAGCGGGGGGCCCCTACAATGAGCAGTTCTTC.

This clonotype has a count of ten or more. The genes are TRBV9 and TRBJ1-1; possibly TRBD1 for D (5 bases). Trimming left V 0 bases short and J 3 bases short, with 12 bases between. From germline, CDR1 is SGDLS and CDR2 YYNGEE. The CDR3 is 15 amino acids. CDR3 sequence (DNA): TGTGCCAGCAGCGTAGGTGTGGGGGAATACACTGAAGCTTTCTTT. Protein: CASSVGVGEYTEAFF.

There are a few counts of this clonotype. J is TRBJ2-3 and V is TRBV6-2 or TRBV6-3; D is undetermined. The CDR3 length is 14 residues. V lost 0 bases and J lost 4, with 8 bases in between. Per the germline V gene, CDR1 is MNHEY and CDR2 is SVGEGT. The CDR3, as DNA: TGTGCCAGCAGTTACTCACCCCCCCCAGATACGCAGTATTTT. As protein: CASSYSPPPDTQYF.

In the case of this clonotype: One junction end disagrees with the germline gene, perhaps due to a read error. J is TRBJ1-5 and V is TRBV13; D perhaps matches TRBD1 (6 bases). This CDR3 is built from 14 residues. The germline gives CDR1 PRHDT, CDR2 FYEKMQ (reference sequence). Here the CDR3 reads CASSNRQENQPHHF. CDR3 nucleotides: TGTGCCAGCAGCAACAGACAGGAGAATCAGCCCCATCATTTT.

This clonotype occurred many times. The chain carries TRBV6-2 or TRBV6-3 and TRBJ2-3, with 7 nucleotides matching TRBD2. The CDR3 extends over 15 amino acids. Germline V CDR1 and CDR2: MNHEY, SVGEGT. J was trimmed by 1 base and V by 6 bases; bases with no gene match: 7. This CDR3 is CASSPAGSGTDTQYF. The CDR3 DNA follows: TGTGCCAGCAGCCCAGCGGGATCCGGCACAGATACGCAGTATTTT.

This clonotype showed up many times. The CDR3 loop is CASSLLSGRAGETQYF. The CDR3 region has the DNA TGTGCCAGCAGCTTACTGAGCGGGAGGGCCGGAGAGACCCAGTACTTC. This chain joins TRBV7-2 and TRBJ2-5, with 10 bases fitting TRBD2. Losses at the gene ends were 2 bases for V and 4 bases for J; bases not matched to a gene: 7. The CDR3 covers 16 residues. The germline V gene has CDR1 SGHTA and CDR2 FQGNSA.

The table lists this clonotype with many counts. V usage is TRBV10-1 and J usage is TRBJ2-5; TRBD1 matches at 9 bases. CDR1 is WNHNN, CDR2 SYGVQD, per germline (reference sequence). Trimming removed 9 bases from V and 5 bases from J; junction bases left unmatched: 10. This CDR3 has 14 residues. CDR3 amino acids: CASPRTGESETQYF. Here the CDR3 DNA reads TGCGCCAGTCCTCGGACAGGGGAGAGCGAGACCCAGTACTTC.

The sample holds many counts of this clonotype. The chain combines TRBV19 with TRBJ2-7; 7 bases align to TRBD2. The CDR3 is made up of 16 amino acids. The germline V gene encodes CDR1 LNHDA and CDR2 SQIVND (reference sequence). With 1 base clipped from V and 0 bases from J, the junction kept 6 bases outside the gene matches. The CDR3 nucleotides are TGTGCCAGTAGTATAGGAGACGGGACTATCTCCTACGAGCAGTACTTC. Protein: CASSIGDGTISYEQYF.

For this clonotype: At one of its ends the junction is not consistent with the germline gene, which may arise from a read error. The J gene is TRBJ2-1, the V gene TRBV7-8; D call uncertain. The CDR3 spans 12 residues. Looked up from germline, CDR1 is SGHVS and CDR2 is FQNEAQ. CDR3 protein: CAGSYGVNEQFF. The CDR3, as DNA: TGTGCCGGCAGTTATGGGGTCAATGAGCAGTTCTTC.

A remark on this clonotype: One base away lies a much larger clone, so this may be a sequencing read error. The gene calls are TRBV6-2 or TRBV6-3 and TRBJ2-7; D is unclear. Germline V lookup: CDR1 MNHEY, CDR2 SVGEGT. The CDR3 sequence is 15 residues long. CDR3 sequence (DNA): TGTGCCAACAGTGATTATTTAGCCCCCAACTACGAGCAGTACTTC. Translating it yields CANSDYLAPNYEQYF.

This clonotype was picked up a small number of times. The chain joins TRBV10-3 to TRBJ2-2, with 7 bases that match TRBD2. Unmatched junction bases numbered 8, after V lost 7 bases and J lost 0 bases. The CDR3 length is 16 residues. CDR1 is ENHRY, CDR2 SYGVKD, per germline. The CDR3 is CAINSLALTNTGELFF. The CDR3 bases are TGTGCCATCAACTCACTAGCGTTAACGAACACCGGGGAGCTGTTTTTT.

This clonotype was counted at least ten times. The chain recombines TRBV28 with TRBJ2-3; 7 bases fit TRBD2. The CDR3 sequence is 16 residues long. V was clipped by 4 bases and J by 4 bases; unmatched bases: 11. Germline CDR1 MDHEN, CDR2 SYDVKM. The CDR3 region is CASSWVGGREADTQYF. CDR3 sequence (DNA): TGTGCCAGCAGTTGGGTAGGCGGGAGAGAGGCAGATACGCAGTATTTT.

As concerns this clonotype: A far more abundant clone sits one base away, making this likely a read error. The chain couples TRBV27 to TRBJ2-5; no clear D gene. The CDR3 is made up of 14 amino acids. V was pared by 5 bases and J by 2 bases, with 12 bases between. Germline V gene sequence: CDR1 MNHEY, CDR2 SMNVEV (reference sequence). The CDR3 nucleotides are TGTGCCAGCAGTGATCCTCGAAGGCAAGAGACCCAGTACTTC. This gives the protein CASSDPRRQETQYF.

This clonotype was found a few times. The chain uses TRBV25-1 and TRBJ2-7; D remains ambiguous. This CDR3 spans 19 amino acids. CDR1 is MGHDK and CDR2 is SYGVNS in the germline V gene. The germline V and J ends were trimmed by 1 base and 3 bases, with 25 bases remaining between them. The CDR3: CASSEFEVGEEEIIYEQYF. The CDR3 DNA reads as TGTGCCAGCAGTGAATTCGAAGTGGGTGAAGAGGAGATCATCTACGAGCAGTACTTC.

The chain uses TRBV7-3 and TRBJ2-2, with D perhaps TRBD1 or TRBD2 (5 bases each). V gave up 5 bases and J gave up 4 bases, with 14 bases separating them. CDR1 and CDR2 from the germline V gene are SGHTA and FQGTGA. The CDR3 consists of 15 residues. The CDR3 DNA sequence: TGTGCCAGCAGCCCAGTGTCGGGGACCACCGGGGAGCTGTTTTTT. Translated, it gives CASSPVSGTTGELFF.

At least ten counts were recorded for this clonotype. For the CDR3, the DNA is TGTGCCAGCCGCCCTCCGGGCTACACCTTC. Protein product: CASRPPGYTF. The J gene is TRBJ1-2, the V gene TRBV19; no firm D call. This CDR3 region has 10 residues. Per germline, CDR1 LNHDA and CDR2 SQIVND (reference sequence). V shed 9 bases and J shed 8 bases, with 10 bases lying between them. Full variable domain (remainder filled in from reference TRBV19 and TRBJ1-2): DGGITQSPKYLFRKEGQNVTLSCEQNLNHDAMYWYRQDPGQGLRLIYYSQIVNDFQKGDIAEGYSVSREKKESFPLTVTSAQKNPTAFYLCASRPPGYTFGSGTRLTVV.

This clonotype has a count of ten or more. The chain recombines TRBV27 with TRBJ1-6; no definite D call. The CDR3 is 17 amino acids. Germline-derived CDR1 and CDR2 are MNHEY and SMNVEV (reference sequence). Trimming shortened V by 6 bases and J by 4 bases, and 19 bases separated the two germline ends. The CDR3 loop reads CASSRMPPREYNSPLHF. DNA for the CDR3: TGTGCCAGCAGCCGAATGCCCCCCCGGGAATATAATTCACCCCTCCACTTT.